The clone carrying this T cell receptor (beta chain) was counted many times. As yet, its antigen is unknown. The sample is drawn from a study of CD8 T cells in ankylosing spondylitis. General study points: Researchers report that disease-linked clones proved CD8+ and relatively rare in peripheral blood. One TCR beta motif, made up of under ten highly homologous variants, appeared characteristic of ankylosing spondylitis blood.

From the 5' RACE reads, TCRdb called clonotypes with MiXCR, one entry per CDR3 protein. The data show 120,000 to 150,000 distinct CDR3 sequences, 6.5% to 8.5% seen once. The specimen was synovial fluid, either unsorted or a sorted T cell fraction (not recorded which). The receptor's source is a male donor with ankylosing spondylitis.

CDR3 loop: CATSDSRGVGETQYF. The CDR3 region has the DNA TGTGCCACCAGTGATTCTCGGGGCGTGGGCGAGACCCAGTACTTC. This chain links TRBV24-1 with TRBJ2-5; perhaps D is TRBD1 or TRBD2 (5 bases each). CDR3 size: 15 residues. Trimming took off 2 bases at V and 5 bases at J, with 14 bases between the two ends. Looked up from germline, CDR1 is KGHDR and CDR2 is SFDVKD.